The next 24 T cell receptor beta chains were all read from a single sample in a study of PD-1 blockade in mismatch repair-deficient tumors. TCRdb's table, derived via immunoSEQ multiplex PCR, lists solely in-frame clones and lacks some. In the table there are some 120,000 clones, about 85% of which are singletons. The sample was peripheral blood, taken 44 weeks after starting pembrolizumab. These receptor sequences come from an adult with mismatch repair-deficient cancer.

In its sample, this clone was seen once. The chain has TRBV7-2 and TRBJ2-1; no firm D call. V was clipped by 1 base and J by 7 bases, with 8 bases between them. CDR1 SGHTA and CDR2 FQGNSA come from the germline V gene. CDR3 size: 13 residues. This chain's CDR3 is CASSLVRLNEQFF. Written as DNA, the CDR3 is TGTGCCAGCAGCTTAGTACGGCTAAATGAGCAGTTCTTC.

The V gene is TRBV6-5, the J gene TRBJ2-7; 10 nucleotides match TRBD2. With V trimmed by 5 bases and J by 0 bases, 4 bases remained unmatched. CDR1 MNHEY and CDR2 SVGAGI come from the germline V gene. The CDR3 has 15 residues. CDR3 protein: CASSGGLADSYEQYF. The CDR3 DNA follows: TGTGCCAGCAGTGGAGGACTAGCGGACTCCTACGAGCAGTACTTC.

V usage is TRBV2 and J usage is TRBJ2-1, with D unresolved. The CDR3 extends over 14 amino acids. The V end was cut by 6 bases, the J end by 0 bases, with 9 bases between. Germline loops: CDR1 SNHLY, CDR2 FYNNEI. CDR3 sequence reads: CASRAQSSYNEQFF. The DNA of the CDR3 is TGTGCCAGCAGGGCGCAGAGCTCCTACAATGAGCAGTTCTTC.

The J gene is TRBJ2-7, the V gene TRBV5-8; D gene unclear. CDR1 and CDR2 from the germline V gene are SGHTS and YDEGEE. The CDR3 is 13 residues long. V lost 0 bases to trimming and J lost 4 bases, with 8 bases between them. CDR3 in amino acids: CASSLDQLYEQYF. The DNA for the CDR3 is TGTGCCAGCAGCTTGGATCAGTTATACGAGCAGTACTTC. The full variable domain, rest sourced from reference TRBV5-8 and TRBJ2-7, is EAGVTQSPTHLIKTRGQQATLRCSPISGHTSVYWYQQALGLGLQFLLWYDEGEERNRGNFPPRFSGRQFPNYSSELNVNALELEDSALYLCASSLDQLYEQYFGPGTRLTVT.

The chain has TRBV25-1 and TRBJ2-1; TRBD2 aligns across 11 bases. CDR1 is MGHDK and CDR2 is SYGVNS in the germline V gene. Trimming cost V 7 bases and J 7 bases; bases outside gene matches: 6. The CDR3 totals 14 residues. CDR3 nucleotide sequence: TGTGCCAGCACCGGACTAGCGGGTGGGAATGAGCAGTTCTTC. Translating it yields CASTGLAGGNEQFF.

J is TRBJ2-3 and V is TRBV30; 9 bases are a match to TRBD1. This CDR3 is built from 11 residues. The germline CDR1 and CDR2 sequences are GTSNPN and SVGIG (reference sequence). V dropped 5 bases and J dropped 9; count of bases not matched to a gene: 3. This CDR3 reads CAWGTGGTQYF. The CDR3 coding sequence is TGTGCCTGGGGTACAGGGGGCACGCAGTATTTT.

The chain combines TRBV4-3 with TRBJ2-7; TRBD2 matches at 13 bases. Looked up from germline, CDR1 is LGHNA and CDR2 is YSLEER. V trimming: 4 bases; J trimming: 5 bases; junction bases outside the gene matches: 8. CDR3 length: 16 amino acids. The CDR3 bases are TGCGCCAGCAGCCCGACACTACTAGCGGGAGGGCACGAGCAGTACTTC. Its translation: CASSPTLLAGGHEQYF.

This chain uses TRBV21-1 with TRBJ2-1; the D segment call TRBD2 is taken from the table without a DNA check. TRBV21-1 is a pseudogene segment. This CDR3 is 22 amino acids long. The CDR3 bases are TGTGCCAGCAGCAAAGCCGGCGAGACCGGGTTAGCGGCAGGCCTCTCCTACAATGAGCAGTTCTTC. This sequence encodes CASSKAGETGLAAGLSYNEQFF.

The genes are TRBV7-2 and TRBJ2-3; TRBD2 agrees at 12 bases. Germline V gene sequence: CDR1 SGHTA, CDR2 FQGNSA. The CDR3 consists of 15 residues. V lost 4 bases, J lost 4 bases, and 3 bases stayed unmatched. This CDR3 reads CASSSSGRVSDTQYF. The CDR3 bases are TGTGCCAGCAGCTCTAGCGGGAGGGTTTCAGATACGCAGTATTTT.

The V and J genes are TRBV9 and TRBJ2-2; D remains unclear. Germline lookup yields CDR1 SGDLS and CDR2 YYNGEE. V lost 0 bases and J lost 5, with 8 bases in between. The CDR3 loop spans 14 amino acids. CDR3 DNA sequence: TGTGCCAGCAGCGTAGGGGCGGAAACCGGGGAGCTGTTTTTT. This sequence encodes CASSVGAETGELFF.

The CDR3 nucleotides are TGCGCCAGCAGCCATGGGCAGAGTAACAATGAGCAGTTCTTC. Translated, it gives CASSHGQSNNEQFF. This sequence joins TRBV4-3 and TRBJ2-1; D uncertain. Germline CDR1 and CDR2: LGHNA and YSLEER. The length of the CDR3 is 14 residues. V was clipped by 3 bases and J by 5 bases, with 11 bases between them.

This clone has just one count. The V gene is TRBV6-6, the J gene TRBJ2-1; 10 bases match TRBD1. CDR1 and CDR2 (germline): MNHNY, SVGAGI (reference sequence). The CDR3 spans 15 residues. J lost 9 bases, V lost 2 bases, and 7 bases had no gene match. As DNA, the CDR3 is TGTGCCAGCAGTTACCTCGGGACAGGGGAGAGTGAGCAGTTCTTC. Residues: CASSYLGTGESEQFF.

The CDR3 DNA follows: TGCGCCAGCAGCCAAGTTGACGCGCCGGTTGCCTACGAGCAGTACTTC. Its protein product is CASSQVDAPVAYEQYF. The chain employs TRBV4-1 and TRBJ2-7; unclear D gene. V was clipped by 1 base and J by 2 bases, with 15 bases between them. Germline V gene lookup returns CDR1 MGHRA and CDR2 YSYEKL. There are 16 residues in the CDR3.

This chain connects TRBV5-1 to TRBJ1-5; 11 nucleotides agree with TRBD1. Trimming cost V 0 bases and J 9 bases; bases outside gene matches: 5. This CDR3 is built from 15 residues. Germline loops: CDR1 SGHRS, CDR2 YFSETQ. CDR3 in DNA: TGCGCCAGCAGCTTGGGGACAGGGGGCCTTGGGCCCCAGCATTTT. Its protein is CASSLGTGGLGPQHF.

The chain carries TRBV6-6 and TRBJ2-7; D is perhaps TRBD1 or TRBD2 (5 bases each). Trimming stripped 5 bases from V and 4 bases from J, with 15 bases between. The V gene's germline CDR1 is MNHNY and CDR2 SVGAGI (reference sequence). The CDR3 covers 14 residues. Here the CDR3 DNA reads TGTGCCAGCAGTGTCCGGGACGGTGGGTACGAGCAGTACTTC. This gives the protein CASSVRDGGYEQYF.

This clone was detected only once. The V call is TRBV30, the J call TRBJ1-2, with a tentative D call TRBD1 (5 bases). Trimming removed 2 bases from V and 6 bases from J, with 16 bases in between. The CDR3 is 14 residues long. Germline CDR1 reads GTSNPN; CDR2 reads SVGIG (reference sequence). DNA for the CDR3: TGTGCCTGGAGTTCTTCTCGGGGCTGGGATGGCTACACCTTC. It specifies CAWSSSRGWDGYTF.

This rearrangement joins TRBV7-9 to TRBJ2-1, with TRBD2 matching 10 bases. There are 19 residues in the CDR3. Per the germline V gene, CDR1 is SEHNR and CDR2 is FQNEAQ (reference sequence). Germline trimming cut 1 base from V and 2 bases from J; bases unmatched to any gene: 11. The CDR3 reads CASSLGTASGSITYNEQFF. In DNA, the CDR3 is TGTGCCAGCAGCTTAGGTACGGCTAGCGGGAGTATCACCTACAATGAGCAGTTCTTC. Supplemented by reference TRBV7-9 and TRBJ2-1, the full variable domain reads DTGVSQNPRHKITKRGQNVTFRCDPISEHNRLYWYRQTLGQGPEFLTYFQNEAQLEKSRLLSDRFSAERPKGSFSTLEIQRTEQGDSAMYLCASSLGTASGSITYNEQFFGPGTRLTVL.

This clone has a handful of counts. The chain recombines TRBV5-5 with TRBJ2-4, with D unclear. This CDR3 is 17 amino acids long. V lost 4 bases to trimming and J lost 0 bases, with 17 bases between them. CDR1 SGHKS and CDR2 YYEKEE come from the germline V gene (reference sequence). The CDR3 nucleotides are TGTGCCAGCAGCCCCGTGGACGTCTCGATAGCCAAAAACATTCAGTACTTC. Its translation is CASSPVDVSIAKNIQYF.

The chain couples TRBV11-3 to TRBJ2-1, with 10 bases lining up with TRBD2. Trimming cost V 3 bases and J 2 bases; bases outside gene matches: 1. The length of the CDR3 is 15 residues. The germline V gene encodes CDR1 SGHNT and CDR2 YENEEA. The CDR3 here is CASSFLAGAYNEQFF. The CDR3 DNA reads as TGTGCCAGCAGCTTTCTAGCGGGAGCCTACAATGAGCAGTTCTTC.

The V call is TRBV7-9, the J call TRBJ1-2, with D uncertain. CDR1 is SEHNR and CDR2 is FQNEAQ in the germline V gene (reference sequence). V shed 1 base and J shed 2 bases, with 8 bases lying between them. This CDR3 spans 14 amino acids. The CDR3 region has the DNA TGTGCCAGCAGCTTAGGGACGGCAAACTATGGCTACACCTTC. This codes for CASSLGTANYGYTF. The whole variable domain, filled in from reference TRBV7-9 and TRBJ1-2, reads DTGVSQNPRHKITKRGQNVTFRCDPISEHNRLYWYRQTLGQGPEFLTYFQNEAQLEKSRLLSDRFSAERPKGSFSTLEIQRTEQGDSAMYLCASSLGTANYGYTFGSGTRLTVV.

The V and J genes are TRBV11-2 and TRBJ2-7; 7 bases fit TRBD1. The CDR3 sequence is 15 residues long. V lost 4 bases, J lost 0 bases, and 6 bases stayed unmatched. Germline CDR1 is SGHAT and CDR2 is FQNNGV. The DNA for the CDR3 is TGTGCCAGCAGCTCTCAGGGGGACAGCTCCTACGAGCAGTACTTC. It translates to CASSSQGDSSYEQYF.

This sequence joins TRBV6-5 and TRBJ2-5; D might be TRBD1 (5 bases). CDR3 length: 16 residues. V dropped 0 bases and J dropped 5 bases, with 16 bases sitting between them. The germline CDR1 and CDR2 sequences are MNHEY and SVGAGI. This chain's CDR3 is CASSYSSDSNRETQYF. The CDR3 coding sequence is TGTGCCAGCAGTTACTCGTCCGACAGTAATCGGGAGACCCAGTACTTC.

This clone turned up a few times. The CDR3 sequence: CASSEGSAQGYGYTF. The DNA for the CDR3 is TGTGCCAGCAGTGAAGGCTCCGCGCAGGGCTATGGCTACACCTTC. The J gene is TRBJ1-2, the V gene TRBV6-1; TRBD1 is a possible D gene (5 bases). Per the germline V gene, CDR1 is MNHNS and CDR2 is SASEGT. The CDR3 has 15 residues. V dropped 1 base and J dropped 4 bases, with 13 bases sitting between them.

Notes on this clone: This sample includes further DNA sequences coding for the same CDR3. V and J are TRBV4-3 and TRBJ1-4, with a tentative D call TRBD1 (5 bases). The germline V gene encodes CDR1 LGHNA and CDR2 YSLEER. The ends were cut back, 4 bases at V and 5 bases at J, with 8 bases in the middle. The CDR3 has 13 residues. The CDR3 DNA is TGCGCCAGCAGCCGACGGACAAATGAAAAACTGTTTTTT. Its translation is CASSRRTNEKLFF.